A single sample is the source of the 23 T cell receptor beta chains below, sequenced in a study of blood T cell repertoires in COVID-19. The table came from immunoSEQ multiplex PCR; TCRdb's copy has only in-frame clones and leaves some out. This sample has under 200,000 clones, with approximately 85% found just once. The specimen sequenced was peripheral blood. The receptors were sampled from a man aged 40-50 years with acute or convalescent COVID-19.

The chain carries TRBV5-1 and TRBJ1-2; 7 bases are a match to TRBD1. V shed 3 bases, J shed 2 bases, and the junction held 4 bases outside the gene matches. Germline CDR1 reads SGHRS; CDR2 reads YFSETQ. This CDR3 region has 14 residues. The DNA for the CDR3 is TGCGCCAGCAGCTACTCACAGGGGAACTATGGCTACACCTTC. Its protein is CASSYSQGNYGYTF. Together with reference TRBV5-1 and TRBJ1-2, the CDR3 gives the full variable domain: KAGVTQTPRYLIKTRGQQVTLSCSPISGHRSVSWYQQTPGQGLQFLFEYFSETQRNKGNFPGRFSGRQFSNSRSEMNVSTLELGDSALYLCASSYSQGNYGYTFGSGTRLTVV.

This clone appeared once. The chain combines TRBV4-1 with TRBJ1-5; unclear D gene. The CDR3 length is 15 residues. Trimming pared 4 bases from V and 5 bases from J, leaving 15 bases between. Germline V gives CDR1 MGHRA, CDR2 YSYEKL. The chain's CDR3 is CASSPRQLGDQPQHF. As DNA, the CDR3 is TGCGCCAGCAGCCCGCGGCAGCTAGGCGATCAGCCCCAGCATTTT.

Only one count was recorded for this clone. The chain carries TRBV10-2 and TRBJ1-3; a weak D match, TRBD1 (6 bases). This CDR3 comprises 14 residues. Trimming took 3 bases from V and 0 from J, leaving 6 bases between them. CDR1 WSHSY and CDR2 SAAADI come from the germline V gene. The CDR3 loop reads CASSEGGSGNTIYF. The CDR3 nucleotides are TGCGCCAGCAGTGAAGGGGGCTCTGGAAACACCATATATTTT.

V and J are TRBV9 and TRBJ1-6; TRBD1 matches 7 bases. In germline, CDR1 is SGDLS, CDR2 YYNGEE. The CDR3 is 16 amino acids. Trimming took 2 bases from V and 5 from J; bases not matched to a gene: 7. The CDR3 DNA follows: TGTGCCAGCAGCGTCCCGGAAGACAGGGATAATTCACCCCTCCACTTT. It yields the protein CASSVPEDRDNSPLHF.

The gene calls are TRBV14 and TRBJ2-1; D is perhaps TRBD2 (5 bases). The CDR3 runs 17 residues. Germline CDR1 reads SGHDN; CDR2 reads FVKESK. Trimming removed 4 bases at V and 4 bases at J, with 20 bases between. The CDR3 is CASSPPGIHPSYNEQFF. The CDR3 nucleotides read TGTGCCAGCAGCCCCCCCGGGATTCATCCAAGTTACAATGAGCAGTTCTTC.

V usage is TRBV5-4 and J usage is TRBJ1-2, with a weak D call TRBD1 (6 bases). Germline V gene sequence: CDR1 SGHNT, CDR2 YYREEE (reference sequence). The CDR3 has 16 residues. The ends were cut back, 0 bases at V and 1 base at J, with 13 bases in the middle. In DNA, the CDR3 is TGTGCCAGCAGCTTGGGTGGGGGGGCAAGTAACTATGGCTACACCTTC. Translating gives CASSLGGGASNYGYTF.

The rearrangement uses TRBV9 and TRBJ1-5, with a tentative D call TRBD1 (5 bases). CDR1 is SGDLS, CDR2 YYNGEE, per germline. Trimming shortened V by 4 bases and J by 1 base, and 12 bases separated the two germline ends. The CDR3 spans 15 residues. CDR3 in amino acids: CASSPGGVSNQPQHF. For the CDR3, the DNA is TGTGCCAGCAGCCCTGGGGGGGTGAGCAATCAGCCCCAGCATTTT.

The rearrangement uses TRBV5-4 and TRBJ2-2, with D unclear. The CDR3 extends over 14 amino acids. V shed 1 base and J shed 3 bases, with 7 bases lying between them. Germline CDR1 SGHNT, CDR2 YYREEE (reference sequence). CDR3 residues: CASSLTVDTGELFF. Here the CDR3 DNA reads TGTGCCAGCAGCTTGACTGTGGACACCGGGGAGCTGTTTTTT.

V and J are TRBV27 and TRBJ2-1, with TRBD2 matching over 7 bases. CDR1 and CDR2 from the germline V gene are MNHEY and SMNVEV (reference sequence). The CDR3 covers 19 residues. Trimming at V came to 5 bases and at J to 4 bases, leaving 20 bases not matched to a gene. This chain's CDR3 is CASSRRGVPDYLGYNEQFF. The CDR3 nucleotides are TGTGCCAGCAGTCGACGGGGGGTACCGGACTACTTAGGTTACAATGAGCAGTTCTTC.

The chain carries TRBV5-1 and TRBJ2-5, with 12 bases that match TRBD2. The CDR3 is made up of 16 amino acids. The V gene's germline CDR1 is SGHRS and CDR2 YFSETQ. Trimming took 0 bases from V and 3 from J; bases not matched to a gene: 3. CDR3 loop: CASSLGPSGGEETQYF. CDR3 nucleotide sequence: TGCGCCAGCAGCTTGGGTCCTAGCGGGGGGGAAGAGACCCAGTACTTC.

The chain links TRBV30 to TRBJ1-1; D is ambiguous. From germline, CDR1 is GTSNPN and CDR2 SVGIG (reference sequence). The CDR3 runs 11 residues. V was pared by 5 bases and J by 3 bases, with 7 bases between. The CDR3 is CAWGEHTEAFF. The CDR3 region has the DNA TGTGCCTGGGGGGAGCACACTGAAGCTTTCTTT.

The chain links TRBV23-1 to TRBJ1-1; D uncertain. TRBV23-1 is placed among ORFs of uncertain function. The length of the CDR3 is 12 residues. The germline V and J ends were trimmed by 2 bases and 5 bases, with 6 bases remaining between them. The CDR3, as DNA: TGCGCCAGCAGTCAACCAGAAACTGAAGCTTTCTTT. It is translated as CASSQPETEAFF.

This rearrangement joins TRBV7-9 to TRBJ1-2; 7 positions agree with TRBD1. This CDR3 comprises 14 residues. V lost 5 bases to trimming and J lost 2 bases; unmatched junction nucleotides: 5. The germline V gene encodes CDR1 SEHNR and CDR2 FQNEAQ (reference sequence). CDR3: CASSRATGNYGYTF. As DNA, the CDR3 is TGTGCCAGCAGCAGAGCGACAGGGAACTATGGCTACACCTTC.

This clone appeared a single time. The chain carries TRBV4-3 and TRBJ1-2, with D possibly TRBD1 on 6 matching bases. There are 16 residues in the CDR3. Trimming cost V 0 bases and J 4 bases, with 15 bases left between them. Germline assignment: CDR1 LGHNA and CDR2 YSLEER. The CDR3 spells CASSQDQRGLLYGYTF. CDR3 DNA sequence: TGCGCCAGCAGCCAAGATCAGCGGGGGCTACTCTATGGCTACACCTTC.

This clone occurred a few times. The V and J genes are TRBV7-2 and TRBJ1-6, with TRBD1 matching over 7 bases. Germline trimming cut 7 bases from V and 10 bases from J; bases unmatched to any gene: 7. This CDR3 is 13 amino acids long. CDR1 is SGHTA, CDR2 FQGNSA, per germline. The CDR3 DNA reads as TGTGCCAGCAACTACAGGGGTGCGTCACCCCTCCACTTT. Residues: CASNYRGASPLHF.

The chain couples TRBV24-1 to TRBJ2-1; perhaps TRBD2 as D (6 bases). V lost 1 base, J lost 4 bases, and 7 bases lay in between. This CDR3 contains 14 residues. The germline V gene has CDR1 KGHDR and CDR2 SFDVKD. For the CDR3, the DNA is TGTGCCACCAGTGATTTTGGAGGGTACAATGAGCAGTTCTTC. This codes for CATSDFGGYNEQFF.

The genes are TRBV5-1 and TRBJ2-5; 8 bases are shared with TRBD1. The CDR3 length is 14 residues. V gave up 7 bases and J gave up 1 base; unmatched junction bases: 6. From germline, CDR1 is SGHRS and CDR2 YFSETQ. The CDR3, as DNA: TGCGCCAGCGCACAACAGGGGGGCCAAGAGACCCAGTACTTC. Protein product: CASAQQGGQETQYF.

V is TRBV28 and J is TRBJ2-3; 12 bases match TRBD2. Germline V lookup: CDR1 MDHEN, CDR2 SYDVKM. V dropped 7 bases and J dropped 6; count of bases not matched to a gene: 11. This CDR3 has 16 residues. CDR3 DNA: TGTGCCAGCACCCTAGATCCCGGGACTAGCGGGGATACGCAGTATTTT. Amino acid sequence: CASTLDPGTSGDTQYF.

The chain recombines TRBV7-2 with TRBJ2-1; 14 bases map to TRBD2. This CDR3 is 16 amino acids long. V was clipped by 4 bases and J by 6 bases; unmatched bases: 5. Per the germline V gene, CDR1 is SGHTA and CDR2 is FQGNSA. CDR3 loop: CASSSGLAGGINEQFF. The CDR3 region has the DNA TGTGCCAGCAGCTCCGGACTAGCGGGGGGAATCAATGAGCAGTTCTTC.

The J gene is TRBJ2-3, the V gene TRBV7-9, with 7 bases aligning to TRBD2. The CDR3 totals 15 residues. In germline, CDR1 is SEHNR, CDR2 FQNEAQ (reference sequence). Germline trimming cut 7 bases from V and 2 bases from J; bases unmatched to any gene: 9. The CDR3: CASTLGLAATDTQYF. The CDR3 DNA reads TGTGCCAGCACTTTGGGGCTAGCGGCCACAGATACGCAGTATTTT. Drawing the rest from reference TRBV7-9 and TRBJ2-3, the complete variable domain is DTGVSQNPRHKITKRGQNVTFRCDPISEHNRLYWYRQTLGQGPEFLTYFQNEAQLEKSRLLSDRFSAERPKGSFSTLEIQRTEQGDSAMYLCASTLGLAATDTQYFGPGTRLTVL.

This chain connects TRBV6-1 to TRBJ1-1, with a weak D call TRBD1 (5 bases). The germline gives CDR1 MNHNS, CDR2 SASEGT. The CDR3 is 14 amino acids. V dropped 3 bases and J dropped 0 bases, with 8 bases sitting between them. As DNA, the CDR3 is TGTGCCAGCAGTGAGCACAGGATGAACACTGAAGCTTTCTTT. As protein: CASSEHRMNTEAFF.

The CDR3 loop is CATSRRPGTQYF. The CDR3, as DNA: TGTGCCACCAGCCGTCGGCCGGGTACGCAGTATTTT. The V gene is TRBV15, the J gene TRBJ2-3; D call uncertain. The CDR3 has 12 residues. Germline loops: CDR1 LNHNV, CDR2 YYDKDF (reference sequence). Trimming took 5 bases from V and 8 from J, leaving 11 bases between them. Together with reference TRBV15 and TRBJ2-3, the CDR3 gives the full variable domain: DAMVIQNPRYQVTQFGKPVTLSCSQTLNHNVMYWYQQKSSQAPKLLFHYYDKDFNNEADTPDNFQSRRPNTSFCFLDIRSPGLGDTAMYLCATSRRPGTQYFGPGTRLTVL.

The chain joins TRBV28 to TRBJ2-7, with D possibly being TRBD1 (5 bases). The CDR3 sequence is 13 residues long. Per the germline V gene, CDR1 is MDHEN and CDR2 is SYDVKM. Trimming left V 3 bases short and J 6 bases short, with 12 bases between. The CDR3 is CASSFRGRVEQYF. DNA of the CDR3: TGTGCCAGCAGTTTTAGGGGCAGGGTCGAGCAGTACTTC.